The present TCR beta chain was sequenced within a study of shared clonotypes between healthy human individuals. In the case of this clone: Its antigen is unknown.

TCRdb's table, derived via immunoSEQ multiplex PCR, lists solely in-frame clones and lacks some. The sample shows approximately 710,000 clones, 90% of them seen only once. Regarding the study as a whole: Clonotypes shared by all four sorted-subset donors had higher generation probabilities than non-shared clonotypes. Naive subsets tended to show greater estimated richness than memory subsets.

There are 15 residues in the CDR3. Donors included only healthy HIV-negative adults lacking recent acute infections or vaccinations. The source of this sequence is a young man in good health. Some clones in this sample may be carry-over from other donors' samples. This chain connects TRBV21-1 to TRBJ2-3; the DNA was not compared with TRBD2, the D call given in the table. TRBV21-1 is classified as a pseudogene. The sequenced sample consisted of memory CD8+ T cells from PBMCs. The sample's subset: CD45RO+ cells pooled with CCR7-negative TemRA cells. CDR3: CASSNQLAGTDTQYF. As DNA, the CDR3 is TGTGCCAGCAGCAATCAACTAGCGGGCACAGATACGCAGTATTTT.